Listed below are T cell receptor beta chains from one sample, sequenced in a study of cytomegalovirus exposure and HLA in healthy donors. Data came from immunoSEQ multiplex PCR; TCRdb stores just in-frame clones and leaves some out. Here the sample spans roughly 180,000 clones, 76% being singletons. The sequenced material came from PBMCs. These receptors were collected from a female donor in good health and CMV-seronegative. The CDR3 runs from the conserved cysteine through the conserved F or W. Fields, in order: D gene, clone size, J gene, V gene, CDR3 DNA, CDR3 protein. D genes are given only for firm matches. The size entry is marked missing in some rows and otherwise reads once, few, many or a size class.

d_call: .
clone_size: .
j_call: TRBJ2-5
v_call: TRBV11-2
cdr3_nt: TGTGCCAGCAGCTTAGGCTTGCCCGGGGAGACCCAGTACTTC
cdr3_aa: CASSLGLPGETQYF

d_call: .
clone_size: .
j_call: TRBJ1-1
v_call: TRBV6-5
cdr3_nt: TGTGCCAGCAGGTCTTGGGGGGGCACTGAAGCTTTCTTT
cdr3_aa: CASRSWGGTEAFF

d_call: .
clone_size: .
j_call: TRBJ2-5
v_call: TRBV7-6
cdr3_nt: TGTGCCAGCAGCTTACCTGGGGGCCCCCGCACCGAGGCCCAGTACTTC
cdr3_aa: CASSLPGGPRTEAQYF

d_call: .
clone_size: .
j_call: TRBJ2-6
v_call: TRBV7-3
cdr3_nt: TGTGCCAGCAGCCCCCCAGATCGCCCTGGGGCCAACGTCCTGACTTTC
cdr3_aa: CASSPPDRPGANVLTF

d_call: .
clone_size: .
j_call: TRBJ1-1
v_call: TRBV28
cdr3_nt: TGTGCCAGCAGTTCAGGGTTTGGCACTGAAGCTTTCTTT
cdr3_aa: CASSSGFGTEAFF

d_call: .
clone_size: once
j_call: TRBJ2-2
v_call: TRBV5-6
cdr3_nt: TGTGCCAGCAGCTCGCTCCCTCAGAGGCTAGCCTTCGGGGAGCTGTTTTTT
cdr3_aa: CASSSLPQRLAFGELFF

d_call: .
clone_size: .
j_call: TRBJ2-1
v_call: TRBV5-6
cdr3_nt: TGTGCCAGCAGCATCCAGGGTTATAGCTCCTACAATGAGCAGTTCTTC
cdr3_aa: CASSIQGYSSYNEQFF

d_call: TRBD2
clone_size: .
j_call: TRBJ2-1
v_call: TRBV5-1
cdr3_nt: TGCGCCAGCAGCCCCATTCTTGCGGGAGCTTACAATGAGCAGTTCTTC
cdr3_aa: CASSPILAGAYNEQFF

d_call: .
clone_size: .
j_call: TRBJ2-7
v_call: TRBV14
cdr3_nt: TGTGCCAGCAGCCAAGAAGGGACTTTCACCTACGAGCAGTACTTC
cdr3_aa: CASSQEGTFTYEQYF

d_call: .
clone_size: .
j_call: TRBJ2-7
v_call: TRBV7-9
cdr3_nt: TGTGCCAGCAGCTGGGGGGACGGACCCTACGAGCAGTACTTC
cdr3_aa: CASSWGDGPYEQYF

d_call: TRBD1
clone_size: .
j_call: TRBJ1-1
v_call: TRBV19
cdr3_nt: TGTGCCAGTCTGCAGGGGGAATGGAACACTGAAGCTTTCTTT
cdr3_aa: CASLQGEWNTEAFF

d_call: .
clone_size: few
j_call: TRBJ1-2
v_call: TRBV7-9
cdr3_nt: TGTTCCAGCAGCCCCCCGGGTGGTGGCTACACCTTC
cdr3_aa: CSSSPPGGGYTF

d_call: .
clone_size: .
j_call: TRBJ2-7
v_call: TRBV27
cdr3_nt: TGTGCCAGCAGTTTTCTCGGGGTCCCCTACGAGCAGTACTTC
cdr3_aa: CASSFLGVPYEQYF

d_call: .
clone_size: few
j_call: TRBJ2-7
v_call: TRBV5-1
cdr3_nt: TGCGCCAGCAGCTTGACTTACCCGTCCTACGAGCAGTACTTC
cdr3_aa: CASSLTYPSYEQYF

d_call: .
clone_size: .
j_call: TRBJ2-5
v_call: TRBV19
cdr3_nt: TGTGCCAGTAGTAGTATGGGGGGCCAAGAGACCCAGTACTTC
cdr3_aa: CASSSMGGQETQYF

d_call: TRBD1
clone_size: .
j_call: TRBJ1-4
v_call: TRBV6-1
cdr3_nt: TGTGCCAGCAGTGGGGGACAGGTTTATAATGAAAAACTGTTTTTT
cdr3_aa: CASSGGQVYNEKLFF

d_call: TRBD2
clone_size: .
j_call: TRBJ2-1
v_call: TRBV4-3
cdr3_nt: TGCGCCAGCAGCCAAGATTCATGGCGTCTAGCGGGGGGCAATGAGCAGTTCTTC
cdr3_aa: CASSQDSWRLAGGNEQFF

d_call: .
clone_size: once
j_call: TRBJ2-1
v_call: TRBV5-1
cdr3_nt: TGCGCCAGCAGCCCCCCGGAGGGGAATGAGCAGTTCTTC
cdr3_aa: CASSPPEGNEQFF

d_call: .
clone_size: once
j_call: TRBJ2-7
v_call: TRBV6-6
cdr3_nt: TGTGCCAGCAATTTCGGGGCGACAGGCTCCTACGAGCAGTACTTC
cdr3_aa: CASNFGATGSYEQYF

d_call: .
clone_size: few
j_call: TRBJ2-1
v_call: TRBV4-3
cdr3_nt: TGCGCCAGCAGCCAAGTTCTGCCGCGAGGCCACAATGAGCAGTTCTTC
cdr3_aa: CASSQVLPRGHNEQFF

d_call: .
clone_size: .
j_call: TRBJ2-2
v_call: TRBV6-1
cdr3_nt: TGTGCCAGCGTTACGGGGGTGGACACCGGGGAGCTGTTTTTT
cdr3_aa: CASVTGVDTGELFF

d_call: .
clone_size: once
j_call: TRBJ2-2
v_call: TRBV28
cdr3_nt: TGTGCCAGCAGTTTATCAGGGGGGTGGTCCGGGGAGCTGTTTTTT
cdr3_aa: CASSLSGGWSGELFF

d_call: .
clone_size: few
j_call: TRBJ2-3
v_call: TRBV7-2
cdr3_nt: TGTGCCAGCAGCTTACAGGGTTTCAGGGCTGGGGATACGCAGTATTTT
cdr3_aa: CASSLQGFRAGDTQYF

d_call: .
clone_size: few
j_call: TRBJ1-2
v_call: TRBV21-1
cdr3_nt: TGTGCCAGCAGATCCAGGGGAATCAGCGGTGGCTACACCTTC
cdr3_aa: CASRSRGISGGYTF

d_call: TRBD2
clone_size: .
j_call: TRBJ2-7
v_call: TRBV2
cdr3_nt: TGTGCCAGCAGTGAGACTAGCGGGAAAGTTCACGAGCAGTACTTC
cdr3_aa: CASSETSGKVHEQYF

d_call: TRBD2
clone_size: .
j_call: TRBJ2-3
v_call: TRBV6-5
cdr3_nt: TGTGCCAGCAGTTTGATAGCGGGGGGGCCGAGCTTGGGGCAGTATTTT
cdr3_aa: CASSLIAGGPSLGQYF

d_call: .
clone_size: once
j_call: TRBJ1-2
v_call: TRBV27
cdr3_nt: TGTGCCAGCAGTTTTGGGGGGGGACGCTATGGCTACACCTTC
cdr3_aa: CASSFGGGRYGYTF

d_call: .
clone_size: .
j_call: TRBJ1-5
v_call: TRBV27
cdr3_nt: TGTGCCAGCAGTTTCTCCGGGAGTCAGCCCCAGCATTTT
cdr3_aa: CASSFSGSQPQHF

d_call: TRBD2
clone_size: .
j_call: TRBJ2-1
v_call: TRBV7-9
cdr3_nt: TGTGCCAGCAGCGTGAGCGGGGCTTCCTACAATGAGCAGTTCTTC
cdr3_aa: CASSVSGASYNEQFF

d_call: TRBD1
clone_size: .
j_call: TRBJ2-7
v_call: TRBV5-4
cdr3_nt: TGTGCCAGCAGTCTTCGGACAGGGGGTCCCTACGAGCAGTACTTC
cdr3_aa: CASSLRTGGPYEQYF

d_call: .
clone_size: few
j_call: TRBJ1-4
v_call: TRBV9
cdr3_nt: TGTGCCAGCAGCGTAGCCCCTCGGGGATTAAATGAAAAACTGTTTTTT
cdr3_aa: CASSVAPRGLNEKLFF

d_call: TRBD1
clone_size: few
j_call: TRBJ2-7
v_call: TRBV6-6
cdr3_nt: TGTGCCAGCAGACGAATGCAGACAGGGATGTACGAGCAGTACTTC
cdr3_aa: CASRRMQTGMYEQYF

d_call: .
clone_size: .
j_call: TRBJ1-2
v_call: TRBV5-1
cdr3_nt: TGCGCCAGCAGCTTGGGGGGGGGACAAGCGAAATCGAATGGCTACACCTTC
cdr3_aa: CASSLGGGQAKSNGYTF

d_call: TRBD1
clone_size: few
j_call: TRBJ1-5
v_call: TRBV7-8
cdr3_nt: TGTGCCAGCAGCCTGGGACAGGGGGCCCGTAGCAATCAGCCCCAGCATTTT
cdr3_aa: CASSLGQGARSNQPQHF

d_call: .
clone_size: .
j_call: TRBJ1-2
v_call: TRBV18
cdr3_nt: TGTGCCAGCTCACCAGCGACAGGTTATGGCTACACCTTC
cdr3_aa: CASSPATGYGYTF

d_call: TRBD1
clone_size: .
j_call: TRBJ2-7
v_call: TRBV7-9
cdr3_nt: TGTGCCAGCAGCTTAGTGGGACAGGTCTCCTACGAGCAGTACTTC
cdr3_aa: CASSLVGQVSYEQYF

d_call: .
clone_size: .
j_call: TRBJ1-2
v_call: TRBV15
cdr3_nt: TGTGCCACCAGCAGAGGAAGAGGGGGTAATGGCTACACTTTC
cdr3_aa: CATSRGRGGNGYTF

d_call: .
clone_size: .
j_call: TRBJ1-2
v_call: TRBV14
cdr3_nt: TGTGCCAGCAGCCAAGATCTGAGGGGGGGAGGCTACACCTTC
cdr3_aa: CASSQDLRGGGYTF

d_call: .
clone_size: .
j_call: TRBJ2-7
v_call: TRBV28
cdr3_nt: TGTGCCAGCCACCTGGGCCCAAGGTACGAGCAGTACTTC
cdr3_aa: CASHLGPRYEQYF

d_call: .
clone_size: .
j_call: TRBJ2-2
v_call: TRBV4-1
cdr3_nt: TGCGCCAGCAGCCTAGGATCCAGCGGACTGAACACCGGGGAGCTGTTTTTT
cdr3_aa: CASSLGSSGLNTGELFF

d_call: TRBD1
clone_size: .
j_call: TRBJ1-3
v_call: TRBV10-3
cdr3_nt: TGTGCCATCAGTGACCCGACAGGGGCTGGAAACACCATATATTTT
cdr3_aa: CAISDPTGAGNTIYF

d_call: TRBD2
clone_size: once
j_call: TRBJ2-3
v_call: TRBV5-1
cdr3_nt: TGCGCCAGCAGCTTCGGACTAGCGGGGGGCCGACCCAGAGATACGCAGTATTTT
cdr3_aa: CASSFGLAGGRPRDTQYF

d_call: TRBD2
clone_size: .
j_call: TRBJ2-1
v_call: TRBV29-1
cdr3_nt: TGCAGCGTTGAAGGTTCGTCGGGACTAGCGGGGGGCTCCTACAATGAGCAGTTCTTC
cdr3_aa: CSVEGSSGLAGGSYNEQFF

d_call: .
clone_size: .
j_call: TRBJ1-1
v_call: TRBV25-1
cdr3_nt: TGTGCCAGCAGTGGTAACAGGGCCGGCACTGAAGCTTTCTTT
cdr3_aa: CASSGNRAGTEAFF

d_call: .
clone_size: .
j_call: TRBJ2-6
v_call: TRBV28
cdr3_nt: TGTGCCAGCAGCCGTCACGACATCTCTGGGGCCAACGTCCTGACTTTC
cdr3_aa: CASSRHDISGANVLTF

d_call: TRBD1
clone_size: .
j_call: TRBJ1-2
v_call: TRBV7-2
cdr3_nt: TGTGCCAGCAGCCGGGACAGGGGGGTTAGCTATGGCTACACCTTC
cdr3_aa: CASSRDRGVSYGYTF

d_call: TRBD1
clone_size: few
j_call: TRBJ2-1
v_call: TRBV4-3
cdr3_nt: TGCGCCAGCAGCCAAGCCACAGGGGCAAACAATGAGCAGTTCTTC
cdr3_aa: CASSQATGANNEQFF